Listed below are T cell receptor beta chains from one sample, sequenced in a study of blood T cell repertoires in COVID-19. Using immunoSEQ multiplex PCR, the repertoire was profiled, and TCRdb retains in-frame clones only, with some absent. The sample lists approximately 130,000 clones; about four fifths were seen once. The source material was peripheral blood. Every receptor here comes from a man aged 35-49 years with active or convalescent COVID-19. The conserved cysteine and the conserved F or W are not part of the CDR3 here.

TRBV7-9 ASSLVAGGPLEQY
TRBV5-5 ASSLQDANYGYT
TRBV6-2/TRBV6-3 ASSTFEKLF
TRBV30 AWIIAGGAEQF
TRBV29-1 SFRTSATSYEQY
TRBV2 ASSESDRVNSPLH
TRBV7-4 ASTISERTGPLSTNEKLF
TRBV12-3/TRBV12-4 ASSLDTVGEQY
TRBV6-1 ASSEQTGIAKNIQY
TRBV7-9 ASSLVSGDTGELF